These 27 T cell receptor beta chains were sequenced from one sample in a study of T cell changes during pregnancy in multiple sclerosis (dated by TCRdb to about 2019). Libraries were constructed by the immunoSEQ multiplex PCR assay. Here the immuneACCESS table is served through TCRdb, limited to in-frame sequences with V and J called. Missing clones are a known gap in these copies; in checked studies unresolved V genes cover under half, and the rest lacks a known reason. The sample table shows about 87,000 clones, and about 93% are seen once. 1.2% to 1.5% of the sample goes to the ten largest clones. Here the sequenced sample was peripheral blood, taken in the third trimester of pregnancy. The origin of the receptors is a female donor in good health, enrolled as a control in a pregnancy study.

The gene calls are TRBV29-1 and TRBJ2-7; D not resolved. The V end lost 8 bases, the J end lost 1 base, and 18 bases lay between the germline ends. CDR3 length: 14 residues. Germline V CDR1 and CDR2: SQVTM, ANQGSEA. CDR3 sequence (DNA): TGCAGCATACGCGGCGGCTCAACTTCCTACGAGCAGTACTTC. Amino acids: CSIRGGSTSYEQYF.

This sequence joins TRBV6-6 and TRBJ1-1; TRBD1 might be the D (6 bases). This CDR3 is 13 amino acids long. Trimming removed 0 bases from V and 5 bases from J, with 7 bases in between. The germline V gene has CDR1 MNHNY and CDR2 SVGAGI (reference sequence). The CDR3 DNA reads as TGTGCCAGCAGTTACTCCCAGGGGACTGAAGCTTTCTTT. This codes for CASSYSQGTEAFF.

The rearrangement uses TRBV28 and TRBJ2-5; TRBD2 aligns across 10 bases. The CDR3 consists of 16 residues. V lost 2 bases to trimming and J lost 5 bases; unmatched junction nucleotides: 8. Germline assignment: CDR1 MDHEN and CDR2 SYDVKM. CDR3 region: CASSLSSGRIMETQYF. CDR3 DNA: TGTGCCAGCAGTTTAAGTAGCGGGAGGATTATGGAGACCCAGTACTTC.

This clone has just one count. This chain joins TRBV6-1 and TRBJ2-7; D call uncertain. The germline V gene has CDR1 MNHNS and CDR2 SASEGT. Trimming cost V 2 bases and J 2 bases, with 7 bases left between them. CDR3 size: 13 residues. CDR3 nucleotide sequence: TGTGCCAGCAGTGAATCGAGGCCCTACGAGCAGTACTTC. This translates into CASSESRPYEQYF.

This clone was seen only a few times. The rearrangement joins TRBV30 to TRBJ1-5, with D possibly TRBD1 on 5 matching bases. Germline CDR1 and CDR2: GTSNPN and SVGIG (reference sequence). Trimming removed 4 bases at V and 7 bases at J, with 14 bases between. There are 13 residues in the CDR3. The CDR3 bases are TGTGCCTGGAAGGGGCAGGGAGGACAGCCCCAGCATTTT. This gives the protein CAWKGQGGQPQHF.

This clone was seen once. This chain joins TRBV7-2 and TRBJ2-7; 12 bases match TRBD1. J lost 3 bases, V lost 1 base, and 7 bases had no gene match. Germline V gene lookup returns CDR1 SGHTA and CDR2 FQGNSA. This CDR3 is 17 amino acids long. The CDR3 reads CASSLGGQGARGYEQYF. As DNA, the CDR3 is TGTGCCAGCAGCTTAGGGGGACAGGGGGCAAGAGGCTACGAGCAGTACTTC.

The count of this clone is one. CDR3 nucleotides: TGTGCCAGCAGAAAATCAGGGGGTCTCAATAGGGGCTACACCTTC. This gives the protein CASRKSGGLNRGYTF. The chain has TRBV28 and TRBJ1-2; 7 nucleotides line up with TRBD1. In germline, CDR1 is MDHEN, CDR2 SYDVKM. This CDR3 has 15 amino acids. The J segment lost 8 bases and the V segment lost 6 bases, leaving 15 bases of the junction unmatched.

The V gene is TRBV28, the J gene TRBJ1-2; 8 bases are a match to TRBD1. Germline-derived CDR1 and CDR2 are MDHEN and SYDVKM. The CDR3 is 13 amino acids. The V segment lost 4 bases and the J segment 4 bases; nucleotides outside the gene matches: 2. The CDR3 loop is CASSWDRLYGYTF. DNA of the CDR3: TGTGCCAGCAGTTGGGACAGGCTCTATGGCTACACCTTC.

The gene calls are TRBV28 and TRBJ1-5, with TRBD1 matching 7 bases. The CDR3 contains 17 residues. After removal of 5 bases from V and 0 bases from J, the junction contained 10 bases not matched to a gene. From germline, CDR1 is MDHEN and CDR2 SYDVKM. The CDR3 coding sequence is TGTGCCAGCAGTCAGACAGGGTTGCCCTATAGCAATCAGCCCCAGCATTTT. Its protein is CASSQTGLPYSNQPQHF.

This chain uses TRBV19 with TRBJ2-6; D unresolved. With 3 bases removed from V and 0 bases from J, the gap between germline ends came to 6 bases. The CDR3 runs to 15 residues. Looked up from germline, CDR1 is LNHDA and CDR2 is SQIVND (reference sequence). The CDR3 bases are TGTGCCAGTAGTATCCTGTTCTCTGGGGCCAACGTCCTGACTTTC. Its translation: CASSILFSGANVLTF.

The rearrangement joins TRBV27 to TRBJ2-7, with 14 bases matching TRBD2. The length of the CDR3 is 16 residues. After removal of 3 bases from V and 4 bases from J, the junction contained 5 bases not matched to a gene. Germline CDR1 and CDR2: MNHEY and SMNVEV (reference sequence). CDR3 sequence reads: CASSLGGLAGAYEQYF. CDR3 DNA sequence: TGTGCCAGCAGTTTGGGGGGACTAGCGGGAGCGTACGAGCAGTACTTC.

The V call is TRBV28, the J call TRBJ1-2; tentative D call: TRBD1 (5 bases). Germline V gene sequence: CDR1 MDHEN, CDR2 SYDVKM. Trimming cost V 6 bases and J 4 bases, with 12 bases left between them. This CDR3 spans 13 amino acids. CDR3 residues: CASSQPGGYGYTF. The CDR3 DNA sequence: TGTGCCAGCAGCCAGCCGGGGGGCTATGGCTACACCTTC.

This sequence joins TRBV6-6 and TRBJ2-3, with 10 bases aligning to TRBD1. The CDR3 loop spans 15 amino acids. V lost 10 bases, J lost 4 bases, and 11 bases stayed unmatched. Germline lookup yields CDR1 MNHNY and CDR2 SVGAGI (reference sequence). CDR3 loop: CATNDRDRGPDTQYF. The CDR3 DNA reads TGTGCCACAAACGACCGGGACAGGGGCCCAGATACGCAGTATTTT.

The chain joins TRBV30 to TRBJ2-7; D gene ambiguous. The germline V and J ends were trimmed by 5 bases and 1 base, with 9 bases remaining between them. Germline lookup yields CDR1 GTSNPN and CDR2 SVGIG (reference sequence). The CDR3 runs 12 residues. CDR3 DNA: TGTGCCTGGGCCGACTTGTCCTACGAGCAGTACTTC. Its protein product is CAWADLSYEQYF.

The CDR3: CASSPPGGLREQYF. The CDR3, as DNA: TGTGCCAGCTCACCACCAGGCGGCCTAAGGGAGCAGTACTTC. The chain uses TRBV18 and TRBJ2-7, with D hard to call. V lost 0 bases and J 7 bases, leaving 13 bases between the germline ends. Per the germline V gene, CDR1 is KGHSH and CDR2 is LQKENI. The CDR3 length is 14 residues.

This clone was picked up one time. The J gene is TRBJ2-3, the V gene TRBV12-5; tentatively, D is TRBD2 (6 bases). The CDR3 contains 12 residues. V gave up 9 bases and J gave up 4 bases, with 11 bases separating them. Germline CDR1 and CDR2: LGHNT and FRNRAP. CDR3 in amino acids: CASGSGADTQYF. The CDR3 DNA is TGTGCTAGCGGGAGCGGCGCAGATACGCAGTATTTT.

V usage is TRBV6-1 and J usage is TRBJ2-6; D may be TRBD1 (6 bases). Trimming stripped 4 bases from V and 2 bases from J, with 12 bases between. Per the germline V gene, CDR1 is MNHNS and CDR2 is SASEGT. The CDR3 loop spans 16 amino acids. The CDR3 protein is CASSVLQGTGANVLTF. CDR3 nucleotides: TGTGCCAGCAGTGTCCTACAGGGTACTGGGGCCAACGTCCTGACTTTC.

The chain employs TRBV7-9 and TRBJ2-1; D is uncertain. This CDR3 comprises 16 residues. Deletions cut 2 bases from V and 2 bases from J, with 13 bases between. Germline loops: CDR1 SEHNR, CDR2 FQNEAQ (reference sequence). The CDR3 DNA is TGTGCCAGCAGCTTAAGTGAGATCTTCCCCTACAATGAGCAGTTCTTC. Encoded protein: CASSLSEIFPYNEQFF.

This clone was found a few times. The rearrangement uses TRBV10-3 and TRBJ1-1, with 10 positions matching TRBD1. The germline V gene encodes CDR1 ENHRY and CDR2 SYGVKD. The CDR3 consists of 13 residues. The V gene end was trimmed by 10 bases and the J gene end by 8 bases; junction bases not matched to a gene: 10. Written as DNA, the CDR3 is TGTGCCACCCAGGGGACAGGGGAATCCGAAGCTTTCTTT. It translates to CATQGTGESEAFF.

The genes are TRBV6-5 and TRBJ1-4; tentatively, D is TRBD1 (6 bases). Trimming cost V 2 bases and J 8 bases, with 15 bases left between them. This CDR3 is built from 15 residues. Germline V lookup: CDR1 MNHEY, CDR2 SVGAGI. The chain's CDR3 is CASSYLTGTIEKLFF. CDR3 in DNA: TGTGCCAGCAGTTACCTGACCGGGACAATAGAAAAACTGTTTTTT.

This rearrangement joins TRBV2 to TRBJ2-2; 7 positions match TRBD2. Germline V gene lookup returns CDR1 SNHLY and CDR2 FYNNEI. The CDR3 length is 15 residues. V lost 6 bases to trimming and J lost 1 base; unmatched junction nucleotides: 5. As DNA, the CDR3 is TGTGCCAGCAGGGGGGGGAAGGTGAACACCGGGGAGCTGTTTTTT. Protein product: CASRGGKVNTGELFF.

V usage is TRBV5-4 and J usage is TRBJ2-6; D is possibly TRBD1 (5 bases). There are 14 residues in the CDR3. V lost 4 bases and J 4 bases, leaving 9 bases between the germline ends. Germline values: CDR1 SGHNT, CDR2 YYREEE (reference sequence). CDR3 loop: CASSPGNGANVLTF. Here the CDR3 DNA reads TGTGCCAGCAGCCCAGGGAACGGGGCCAACGTCCTGACTTTC.

The chain uses TRBV19 and TRBJ2-6; 9 bases are shared with TRBD1. V lost 9 bases to trimming and J lost 2 bases; unmatched junction nucleotides: 5. Looked up from germline, CDR1 is LNHDA and CDR2 is SQIVND (reference sequence). This CDR3 comprises 15 residues. CDR3 in DNA: TGTGCCAGCAAACAGGGGGCCCCTGGGGCCAACGTCCTGACTTTC. As protein: CASKQGAPGANVLTF.

The gene calls are TRBV2 and TRBJ2-7; D remains ambiguous. The CDR3 covers 11 residues. Germline CDR1 and CDR2: SNHLY and FYNNEI. The V end lost 3 bases, the J end lost 3 bases, and 3 bases lay between the germline ends. CDR3 sequence (DNA): TGTGCCAGCAGTGATAGCTACGAGCAGTACTTC. This gives the protein CASSDSYEQYF.

This clone showed up just once. The chain is built from TRBV19 and TRBJ1-5, with TRBD1 matching over 8 bases. CDR3 size: 13 residues. Germline trimming cut 6 bases from V and 6 bases from J; bases unmatched to any gene: 4. Germline CDR1 reads LNHDA; CDR2 reads SQIVND (reference sequence). CDR3 nucleotide sequence: TGTGCCAGTAGCAGGGGGCCGGCTCAGCCCCAGCATTTT. Translation: CASSRGPAQPQHF.

The chain is built from TRBV7-2 and TRBJ1-2; the match to TRBD1 covers 9 bases. J was trimmed by 5 bases and V by 3 bases; bases with no gene match: 7. Germline lookup yields CDR1 SGHTA and CDR2 FQGNSA. CDR3 length: 15 amino acids. CDR3 residues: CASSFQTGGWYGYTF. The CDR3, as DNA: TGTGCCAGCAGCTTTCAGACAGGGGGGTGGTATGGCTACACCTTC.

This clone occurred once. The chain recombines TRBV6-4 with TRBJ2-4, with 10 bases fitting TRBD1. CDR1 MRHNA and CDR2 SNTAGT come from the germline V gene. V lost 8 bases to trimming and J lost 3 bases; unmatched junction nucleotides: 7. The CDR3 contains 15 residues. This CDR3 reads CASQTGGRGKNIQYF. The CDR3 DNA reads as TGTGCCAGCCAGACAGGGGGCAGGGGCAAAAACATTCAGTACTTC.